This TCR beta chain comes out of a study of tumor-infiltrating lymphocytes in oesophageal squamous cell carcinoma (TCRdb year 2016). This clonotype was seen ten or more times. Its antigen remains undetermined. Base qualities are not provided; no much larger clone lies one nucleotide away. The germline V gene sets CDR1 to SGHVS and CDR2 to FQNEAQ. From cysteine to phenylalanine, the CDR3 is 12 amino acids long. Only the CDR3 DNA is retained, 36 bases long and in frame from the first base. Trimming at the junction amounts to 5 bases on V and 7 bases on J, and the germline ends lie 8 bases apart. To prepare the library, PCR was applied. TCRdb records Illumina HiSeq 2000 as the sequencer. In TCRdb, the public reads were trimmed at Q25 with fastp and aligned with MiXCR, with productive beta chains retained. Every CDR3 protein is listed once, alongside the most common genes and DNA of its rows. This sample lists under 11,000 distinct CDR3 sequences; roughly three fifths were detected once. The ten largest clones take up 27% of the sample.

The chain is assembled from TRBV7-8 and TRBJ2-2, with the identity of the D gene unclear. The sequenced sample consisted of esophageal tumor tissue. The source of this sequence is a female donor with esophageal squamous cell carcinoma. The DNA reads as follows: TGTGCCAGCAGCCCTACGATCGGGGAGCTGTTTTTT. This encodes CASSPTIGELFF.